This T cell receptor beta chain was captured by sequencing in a study of T cells after yellow fever vaccination. Study-level results: Contamination of FACS-sorted repertoires by abundant clonotypes from the bulk population could occur. Weaker overall was a secondary response that nonetheless peaked faster, on day 5 versus 15. Once the booster was given, most primary-vaccination clones reappeared, at more than 95% for CD4 and approximately 88% for CD8. The CD4 and CD8 compartments had a small share of their clonotypes in common.

TCRdb ran MiXCR on the 5' RACE reads and lists one entry per CDR3 protein. The table records 500,000 to 650,000 distinct CDR3 sequences, about 12% of them present only once. In regard to this clonotype: Its target is not known.

Per germline, CDR1 MNHEY and CDR2 SVGAGI. The CDR3 contains 14 residues. V dropped 2 bases and J dropped 9 bases, with 14 bases sitting between them. This TCR derives from a man aged 25 to 40 who received the YFV17D yellow fever vaccine. The chain is built from TRBV6-5 and TRBJ2-1; D is possibly TRBD2 (6 bases). The material sequenced was PBMCs, taken on the day of the yellow fever booster vaccination. The CDR3 DNA reads as TGTGCCAGCAGTTACCTCAGCCTAGCGAGTGAGCAGTTCTTC. It codes for CASSYLSLASEQFF.